This T cell receptor (beta chain) was captured in a study of beta chain features in type 1 diabetes. With 3 bases removed from V and 8 bases from J, the gap between germline ends came to 19 bases. The CDR3 consists of 14 residues. Germline V gene sequence: CDR1 SQVTM, CDR2 ANQGSEA. The entirety of the isolated RNA underwent reverse transcription, so expressed TCRB transcripts were sequenced. The average read count of naive, central memory and regulatory T cell samples was around 3.8 million. Assay: immunoSEQ multiplex PCR; the TCRdb copy retains only in-frame clones and omits some. The sample carries 360,000 or so clones, around 19% recorded once.

This clonotype was sampled from a woman between 18 and 29 years old in good health. The chain couples TRBV29-1 to TRBJ1-2, with D unresolved. Sequenced input: naive CD4+ T cells from blood. CDR3 bases: TGCAGCGTTGACCCCGAGGGTAGGGATGGCGGCTACACCTTC. Encoded protein: CSVDPEGRDGGYTF.